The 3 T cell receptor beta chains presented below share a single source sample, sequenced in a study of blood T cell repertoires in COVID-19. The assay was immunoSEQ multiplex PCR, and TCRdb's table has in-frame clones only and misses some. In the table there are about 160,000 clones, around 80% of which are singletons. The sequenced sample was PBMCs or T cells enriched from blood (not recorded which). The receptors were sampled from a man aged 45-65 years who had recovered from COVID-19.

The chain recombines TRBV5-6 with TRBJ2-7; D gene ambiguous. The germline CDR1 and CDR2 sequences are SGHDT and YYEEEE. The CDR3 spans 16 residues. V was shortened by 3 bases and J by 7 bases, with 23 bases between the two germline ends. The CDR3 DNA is TGTGCCAGCAGCTCGAGCATGACTCGAACGATGAGAGAGCAGTACTTC. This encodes CASSSSMTRTMREQYF.

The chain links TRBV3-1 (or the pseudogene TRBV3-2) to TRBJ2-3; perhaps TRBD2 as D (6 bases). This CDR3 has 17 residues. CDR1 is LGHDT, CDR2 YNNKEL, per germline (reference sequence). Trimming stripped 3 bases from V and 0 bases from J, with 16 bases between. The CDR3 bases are TGTGCCAGCAGCCAGGTCCGGGGGTCGCCCAGCACAGATACGCAGTATTTT. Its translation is CASSQVRGSPSTDTQYF.

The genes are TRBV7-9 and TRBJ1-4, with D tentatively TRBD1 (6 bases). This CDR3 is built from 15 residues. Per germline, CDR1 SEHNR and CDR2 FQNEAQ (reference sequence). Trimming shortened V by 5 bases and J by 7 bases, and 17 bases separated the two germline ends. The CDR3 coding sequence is TGTGCCAGCAGCCCGGGACAATACTCGGGTGAAAAACTGTTTTTT. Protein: CASSPGQYSGEKLFF.